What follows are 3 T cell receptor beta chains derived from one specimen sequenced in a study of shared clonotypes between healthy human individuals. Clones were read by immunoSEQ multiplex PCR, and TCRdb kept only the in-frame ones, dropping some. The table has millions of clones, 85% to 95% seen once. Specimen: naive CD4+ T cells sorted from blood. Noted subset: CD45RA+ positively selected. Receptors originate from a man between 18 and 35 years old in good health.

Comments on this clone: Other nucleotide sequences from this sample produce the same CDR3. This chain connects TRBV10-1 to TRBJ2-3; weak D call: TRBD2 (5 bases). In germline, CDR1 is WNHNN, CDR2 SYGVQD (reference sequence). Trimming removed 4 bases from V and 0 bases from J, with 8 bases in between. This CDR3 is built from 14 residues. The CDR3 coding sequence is TGCGCCAGCAGTGCGGGAACTAGCACAGATACGCAGTATTTT. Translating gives CASSAGTSTDTQYF.

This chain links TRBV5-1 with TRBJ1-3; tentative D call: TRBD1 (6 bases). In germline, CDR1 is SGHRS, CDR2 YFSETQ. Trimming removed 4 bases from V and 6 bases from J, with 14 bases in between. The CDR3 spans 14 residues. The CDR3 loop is CASSPGTLENTIYF. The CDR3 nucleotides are TGCGCCAGCAGCCCCGGGACACTGGAAAACACCATATATTTT.

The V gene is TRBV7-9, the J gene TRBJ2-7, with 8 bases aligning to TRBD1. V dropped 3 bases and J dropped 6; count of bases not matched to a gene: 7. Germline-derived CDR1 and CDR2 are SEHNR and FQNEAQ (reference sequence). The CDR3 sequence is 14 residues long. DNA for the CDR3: TGTGCCAGCAGCTTCCGACAGGGGACGGGCGAGCAGTACTTC. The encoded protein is CASSFRQGTGEQYF.